The 21 T cell receptor beta chains below were found in one sample sequenced in a study of blood T cells in healthy people across ages. Alongside a J-beta primer mix, a sample-barcoded 5' primer served in a second PCR lasting about 6 to 12 cycles. TCRdb called the 5' RACE reads again in MiXCR, with one record for every CDR3 protein. The sample consists of 750,000 to 950,000 distinct CDR3 sequences, about a quarter of them appearing once. This sample also belongs to another study, concerning T cells of mothers and their children.

Sequencing was carried out using blood. The receptor set was obtained from a boy under 18 in good health.

This clonotype was seen more than once but under ten times. V gene TRBV28 combines with J gene TRBJ1-2; no reliable D call. Trimming shortened V by 6 bases and J by 4 bases, and 15 bases separated the two germline ends. The CDR3 is 14 amino acids. From germline, CDR1 is MDHEN and CDR2 SYDVKM. The CDR3 protein is CASRDSSLAYGYTF. In DNA, the CDR3 is TGTGCCAGCAGGGACTCTTCCCTCGCCTATGGCTACACCTTC.

The V and J genes are TRBV12-3 or TRBV12-4 and TRBJ1-3; tentative D call: TRBD1 (6 bases). This CDR3 has 14 residues. The germline V and J ends were trimmed by 2 bases and 7 bases, with 12 bases remaining between them. The CDR3 region is CASSLRQGRNTIYF. In DNA, the CDR3 is TGTGCCAGCAGTTTAAGGCAGGGGCGGAACACCATATATTTT.

This clonotype has more than one count but fewer than ten. The V call is TRBV27, the J call TRBJ2-5; D is perhaps TRBD2 (5 bases). The tail of the sequence fits TRBJ2-1 better, so the J call may be wrong. The germline CDR1 and CDR2 sequences are MNHEY and SMNVEV (reference sequence). The CDR3 loop spans 14 amino acids. CDR3 loop: CASSFGGPLNEQFF. The CDR3, as DNA: TGTGCCAGCAGTTTTGGAGGACCGCTCAATGAGCAGTTCTTC.

The chain couples TRBV7-8 to TRBJ1-5; TRBD1 matches 9 bases. J lost 7 bases, V lost 1 base, and 14 bases had no gene match. Germline V gene lookup returns CDR1 SGHVS and CDR2 FQNEAQ. The CDR3 spans 18 residues. CDR3 in DNA: TGTGCCAGCAGCTTAGGAGCGGGTGGACAGGGGACAAGCCAGCCCCAGCATTTT. Translation gives CASSLGAGGQGTSQPQHF.

The table lists this clonotype with many counts. The rearrangement joins TRBV4-2 to TRBJ2-7; possibly TRBD2 for D (5 bases). Trimming pared 3 bases from V and 5 bases from J, leaving 14 bases between. Germline values: CDR1 LGHNA, CDR2 YNFKEQ. CDR3 size: 14 residues. This CDR3 reads CASSHLRTGNEQYF. The DNA for the CDR3 is TGTGCCAGCAGCCATTTGAGGACGGGGAACGAGCAGTACTTC.

This clonotype was found a few times. The gene calls are TRBV18 and TRBJ2-3; D is possibly TRBD1 (6 bases). Trimming removed 5 bases from V and 0 bases from J, with 15 bases in between. The CDR3 is made up of 16 amino acids. Germline lookup yields CDR1 KGHSH and CDR2 LQKENI. CDR3 region: CASSRTVGDSTDTQYF. The CDR3 coding sequence is TGTGCCAGCTCAAGGACAGTGGGGGACAGCACAGATACGCAGTATTTT.

The chain recombines TRBV27 with TRBJ1-6, with 10 bases that match TRBD1. CDR3 size: 15 residues. Germline lookup yields CDR1 MNHEY and CDR2 SMNVEV (reference sequence). The ends lost 4 bases at V and 8 bases at J; junction bases unmatched: 5. CDR3 residues: CASSSRDRGDSPLHF. The CDR3, as DNA: TGTGCCAGCAGTTCCCGGGACAGGGGTGATTCACCCCTCCACTTT.

V is TRBV12-3 or TRBV12-4 and J is TRBJ2-1; D might be TRBD2 (6 bases). V was trimmed by 6 bases and J by 8 bases, leaving 11 bases between them. This CDR3 has 12 amino acids. The DNA for the CDR3 is TGTGCCAGCAGGACGGGGGAGTATGAGCAGTTCTTC. Its protein product is CASRTGEYEQFF.

Concerning this clonotype itself: A read error may account for a junction end that differs from germline. The chain uses TRBV6-5 and TRBJ1-5; D might be TRBD1 (6 bases). This CDR3 contains 18 residues. Germline V gives CDR1 MNHEY, CDR2 SVGAGI. The CDR3 coding sequence is TGTACCAGCAGTTACTCCCTCGTGGGGGCGGGTAGCAATCAGCCCCAGCATTTT. Amino acid sequence: CTSSYSLVGAGSNQPQHF.

This clonotype has at least ten counts. The chain is built from TRBV4-1 and TRBJ2-1; no firm D call. V was trimmed by 2 bases and J by 0 bases, leaving 8 bases between them. The CDR3 is 15 amino acids. CDR1 is MGHRA and CDR2 is YSYEKL in the germline V gene. CDR3 region: CASSQRQGSYNEQFF. The DNA for the CDR3 is TGCGCCAGCAGCCAACGACAAGGCTCCTACAATGAGCAGTTCTTC.

The V call is TRBV5-5, the J call TRBJ1-4; D perhaps matches TRBD1 (6 bases). V was cut by 2 bases and J by 6 bases, with 17 bases left in between. Germline CDR1 SGHKS, CDR2 YYEKEE (reference sequence). The CDR3 contains 16 residues. In DNA form, the CDR3 reads TGTGCCAGCAGCTTAAAGCCCTACAGGGAGTATGAAAAACTGTTTTTT. This codes for CASSLKPYREYEKLFF.

This clonotype was observed a few times. J is TRBJ2-3 and V is TRBV5-1; no firm D call. The CDR3 sequence is 18 residues long. Trimming shortened V by 4 bases and J by 1 base, and 22 bases separated the two germline ends. Germline V gene sequence: CDR1 SGHRS, CDR2 YFSETQ. The CDR3 protein is CASSPSYRRTLGTDTQYF. The CDR3 nucleotides are TGCGCCAGCAGCCCCTCTTACCGCCGGACCCTTGGCACAGATACGCAGTATTTT.

The V gene is TRBV28, the J gene TRBJ2-3; D is possibly TRBD1 or TRBD2 (7 bases each). Germline V gene data show CDR1 as MDHEN and CDR2 as SYDVKM. The germline V and J ends were trimmed by 2 bases and 6 bases, with 15 bases remaining between them. CDR3 length: 15 amino acids. The CDR3 loop reads CASSLQGGGHDTQYF. The CDR3 DNA reads as TGTGCCAGCAGTTTACAGGGGGGGGGCCATGATACGCAGTATTTT.

V usage is TRBV6-5 and J usage is TRBJ1-6, with 7 nucleotides matching TRBD1. CDR1 MNHEY and CDR2 SVGAGI come from the germline V gene. With V trimmed by 2 bases and J by 6 bases, 10 bases remained unmatched. The CDR3 is 17 amino acids. The DNA of the CDR3 is TGTGCCAGCAGTTACGGAACTAAGGGACAGTCTAATTCACCCCTCCACTTT. Protein sequence: CASSYGTKGQSNSPLHF.

The chain joins TRBV6-5 to TRBJ2-7; 8 nucleotides line up with TRBD1. The CDR3 runs to 15 residues. Germline trimming cut 6 bases from V and 5 bases from J; bases unmatched to any gene: 12. The germline gives CDR1 MNHEY, CDR2 SVGAGI. CDR3 DNA sequence: TGTGCCAGCAGGCAATCCAGGGGGCCAACTAACGAGCAGTACTTC. Translation gives CASRQSRGPTNEQYF.

CDR3 protein: CASSPGLAGTPGETQYF. The DNA of the CDR3 is TGTGCCAGCAGCCCCGGACTAGCGGGGACCCCCGGGGAGACCCAGTACTTC. This rearrangement joins TRBV12-3 or TRBV12-4 to TRBJ2-5; TRBD2 matches 12 bases. CDR3 length equals 17 residues. Unmatched junction bases numbered 13, after V lost 6 bases and J lost 5 bases.

The chain links TRBV6-1 to TRBJ2-7; D is possibly TRBD1 (5 bases). The CDR3 spans 12 residues. Per the germline V gene, CDR1 is MNHNS and CDR2 is SASEGT. V lost 5 bases, J lost 6 bases, and 11 bases lay in between. CDR3 sequence: CASSQRTSEQYF. CDR3 in DNA: TGTGCCAGCAGTCAACGGACATCCGAGCAGTACTTC.

CDR3 residues: CASSLNRGSILDTIYF. The DNA of the CDR3 is TGTGCCAGCAGCCTCAACAGGGGTTCTATTCTGGACACCATATATTTT. V is TRBV11-2 and J is TRBJ1-3, with 7 positions matching TRBD1. J lost 8 bases, V lost 5 bases, and 15 bases had no gene match. From germline, CDR1 is SGHAT and CDR2 FQNNGV. This CDR3 contains 16 residues.

V gene TRBV7-8 combines with J gene TRBJ2-1; 11 bases match TRBD2. With V trimmed by 5 bases and J by 5 bases, 8 bases remained unmatched. There are 16 residues in the CDR3. Looked up from germline, CDR1 is SGHVS and CDR2 is FQNEAQ. As DNA, the CDR3 is TGTGCCAGCAGCGTCGACGGGACTAGCGGCCACAATGAGCAGTTCTTC. Its translation is CASSVDGTSGHNEQFF. The full variable domain, rest sourced from reference TRBV7-8 and TRBJ2-1, is GAGVSQSPRYKVAKRGQDVALRCDPISGHVSLFWYQQALGQGPEFLTYFQNEAQLDKSGLPSDRFFAERPEGSVSTLKIQRTQQEDSAVYLCASSVDGTSGHNEQFFGPGTRLTVL.

This clonotype was observed a few times. V and J are TRBV28 and TRBJ1-1; maybe TRBD1 (5 bases). The CDR3 spans 13 residues. Germline lookup yields CDR1 MDHEN and CDR2 SYDVKM. CDR3 protein: CAAGGWGNTEAFF. The DNA of the CDR3 is TGTGCGGCCGGGGGGTGGGGGAACACTGAAGCTTTCTTT.

J is TRBJ2-2 and V is TRBV6-5, with a weak D call TRBD1 (7 bases). The germline V gene has CDR1 MNHEY and CDR2 SVGAGI. The CDR3 loop spans 20 amino acids. Trimming stripped 3 bases from V and 7 bases from J, with 30 bases between. This CDR3 is CASSYSDRFLLSGDFGELFF. The CDR3 coding sequence is TGTGCCAGCAGTTATTCGGACAGGTTCCTCTTATCGGGGGACTTCGGGGAGCTGTTTTTT.